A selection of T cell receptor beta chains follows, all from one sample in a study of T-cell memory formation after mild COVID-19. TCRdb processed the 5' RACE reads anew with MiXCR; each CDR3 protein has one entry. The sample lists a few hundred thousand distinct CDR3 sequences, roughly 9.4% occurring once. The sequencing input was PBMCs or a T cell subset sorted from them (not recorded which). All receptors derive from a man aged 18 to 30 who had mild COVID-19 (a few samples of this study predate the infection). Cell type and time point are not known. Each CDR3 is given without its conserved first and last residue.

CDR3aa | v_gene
ASSLRDRVRDTEAF | TRBV27
ASSPLSSNYGYT | TRBV18
ASSKISGANVLT | TRBV6-5
ASSTSGAGTDTQY | TRBV5-1
ASSPQDRGEQY | TRBV7-2
ASSLQGATTDTQY | TRBV5-1
ASSLGASGGREQY | TRBV5-1
ASSLGGIPPYGYT | TRBV7-9
ASSIDGAGGNQPQH | TRBV19
ASRGRGPNQPQH | TRBV6-5
ASSRDRGETQY | TRBV4-3
ASSPSGGGETQY | TRBV7-9
ASSYDGASSTDTQY | TRBV6-5
ASSSPTGMGDTQY | TRBV7-9
ASSLSPGGFDYGYT | TRBV28
ARSARWRGGGEQF | TRBV7-2
ASSTAGGAGEKLF | TRBV7-2
ASRRLVVSGANVLT | TRBV5-1
ASSSGQGGSPLH | TRBV27
ASSQDAVAEDNEQF | TRBV4-3
ASSQALTARRKGSPLH | TRBV4-1
ASSPRGGSNTEAF | TRBV28
ASSQSYGTGSGNTIY | TRBV14
ASSPTAGNTDTQY | TRBV3-1
ATSDALRGGTDTQY | TRBV24-1
ASSRAGVPNNEQF | TRBV6-6
ASSQNPHNKPQH | TRBV27
ASSLGGTGGSPLH | TRBV7-6
ASSRTFGETQY | TRBV6-2/TRBV6-3
ASSPPVRTDTQY | TRBV18
ASEGSPEQF | TRBV12-3/TRBV12-4
ASMSSGLSTDTQY | TRBV7-2
SVGPENYGYT | TRBV29-1
ASRDRNTEAF | TRBV19
ASSGSGNGYT | TRBV9
ASSLDRNTEAF | TRBV7-2
ASSHHEQF | TRBV7-2
SARASGTDTQY | TRBV20-1
ASSQDGGQFNEQF | TRBV4-1
ASSEVLAGAQETQY | TRBV2
ASSYRVAGGYEQF | TRBV6-6
ASSYSRGAF | TRBV6-6
ASSPSGANTGELF | TRBV7-6
ASSLGINNYGYT | TRBV7-9
ASRPTSGGFSYNEQF | TRBV4-1
ASSLDRLSPEQY | TRBV11-2
ASSFRDRAALGGYT | TRBV28
AGSLHTEAF | TRBV28
ASSSPASGNTIY | TRBV7-6
ASSFGLAAYMETQY | TRBV6-2/TRBV6-3